Shown below are 5 T cell receptor beta chains from a single sample sequenced in a study of T cell changes during pregnancy in multiple sclerosis. Measured with immunoSEQ multiplex PCR; TCRdb has only the in-frame clones, and not every one. The repertoire includes tens of thousands of clones, 75% to 90% of them detected once, and about 3% sits in the top ten. Sample: CD4+ T cells from peripheral blood mononuclear cells, taken in the first trimester of pregnancy. The receptor source for this set is a female donor in good health, enrolled as a control in a pregnancy study.

This clone was detected once. The chain combines TRBV7-9 with TRBJ2-7; 11 bases line up with TRBD2. CDR3 size: 16 residues. Germline loops: CDR1 SEHNR, CDR2 FQNEAQ (reference sequence). The junction had 7 bases not matched to a gene; V was cut back by 5 bases and J by 1 base. CDR3: CASSPLTSGSSYEQYF. The CDR3, as DNA: TGTGCCAGCAGCCCGCTCACTAGCGGGAGTTCCTACGAGCAGTACTTC.

The chain employs TRBV7-2 and TRBJ1-2, with TRBD1 identical over 8 bases. Germline trimming cut 5 bases from V and 6 bases from J; bases unmatched to any gene: 8. This CDR3 is 14 amino acids long. The germline V gene encodes CDR1 SGHTA and CDR2 FQGNSA. CDR3 region: CASSLSWTGHGYTF. The CDR3 DNA sequence: TGTGCCAGCAGCCTCAGTTGGACAGGGCATGGCTACACCTTC.

The chain has TRBV5-1 and TRBJ2-5, with 9 bases lining up with TRBD2. Germline V lookup: CDR1 SGHRS, CDR2 YFSETQ. V lost 3 bases and J lost 2; bases outside the gene matches: 11. This CDR3 is 17 amino acids long. CDR3 in DNA: TGCGCCAGCAGCTCACTGGGCCTAGCGGGACCACAAGAGACCCAGTACTTC. Translation gives CASSSLGLAGPQETQYF.

This chain joins TRBV2 and TRBJ2-5, with D possibly matching TRBD2 (6 bases). The DNA end is more similar to TRBJ2-7, so the J call may be wrong. The germline V gene has CDR1 SNHLY and CDR2 FYNNEI. The CDR3 extends over 14 amino acids. As DNA, the CDR3 is TGTGCCAGCAGTGCCTCTCTAGCGTTCGACGAGCAGTACTTC. Translating it yields CASSASLAFDEQYF.

This clone was observed a single time. This sequence joins TRBV4-2 and TRBJ2-7, with a weak D call TRBD2 (5 bases). Trimming removed 1 base from V and 3 bases from J, with 7 bases in between. Germline CDR1 LGHNA, CDR2 YNFKEQ. The CDR3 is 13 amino acids. CDR3 sequence: CASSQVTSYEQYF. The CDR3 DNA sequence: TGTGCCAGCAGCCAAGTCACTAGCTACGAGCAGTACTTC.